The 29 T cell receptor beta chains presented below share a single source sample, sequenced in a study of shared clonotypes between healthy human individuals (TCRdb year 2020). CD8 naive samples were obtained by positive selection for CCR7 among CD45RO-negative cells, yielding a CD45RA+CCR7+ population from which TemRA cells were excluded. Library construction relied on the immunoSEQ multiplex PCR assay. Held by TCRdb, this immuneACCESS table contains in-frame sequences only and omits some clones. Under half of the omission traces to an unresolved V gene where checked; the cause of the rest is unknown. Across this sample there are around 610,000 clones, with approximately 96% seen only once. 0.11% of the sample is in the top ten clones. Sequenced input: naive CD8+ T cells sorted from blood. The sample's cell subset or site label, decoded: CD45RA+CCR7+. All receptors derive from a woman in her twenties or thirties in good health.

This clone was observed a single time. The chain carries TRBV29-1 and TRBJ2-1; 9 nucleotides align to TRBD1. CDR3 length equals 14 residues. The ends lost 7 bases at V and 4 bases at J; junction bases unmatched: 8. Germline CDR1 reads SQVTM; CDR2 reads ANQGSEA. In DNA, the CDR3 is TGCAGCGAAATCGGGACAGGGTCTTACAATGAGCAGTTCTTC. This encodes CSEIGTGSYNEQFF.

In DNA, the CDR3 is TGTGCCAGCAGCGGAAACCCCTACGAGCAGTACTTC. It codes for CASSGNPYEQYF. J is TRBJ2-7 and V is TRBV7-9; D not resolved. V shed 5 bases and J shed 2 bases, with 7 bases lying between them. CDR3 length: 12 amino acids. The germline V gene encodes CDR1 SEHNR and CDR2 FQNEAQ (reference sequence).

The chain recombines TRBV18 with TRBJ2-7; D is possibly TRBD1 (6 bases). Germline V CDR1 and CDR2: KGHSH, LQKENI. The CDR3 contains 17 residues. Trimming left V 5 bases short and J 7 bases short, with 27 bases between. CDR3 nucleotide sequence: TGTGCCAGCTCATCGACCAAGAACAGGGTTGGAAAGGGGGAGCAGTACTTC. It specifies CASSSTKNRVGKGEQYF.

The gene calls are TRBV5-6 and TRBJ2-7; D gene uncertain. CDR3 length: 14 amino acids. Per the germline V gene, CDR1 is SGHDT and CDR2 is YYEEEE. Trimming took 0 bases from V and 2 from J, leaving 9 bases between them. CDR3 amino acids: CASSLGPETYEQYF. CDR3 nucleotide sequence: TGTGCCAGCAGCTTGGGGCCAGAGACCTACGAGCAGTACTTC.

Note on this clone: Lacking the conserved final phenylalanine or tryptophan, this CDR3 likely reflects a read error. The DNA is left out, because the CDR3 cannot be placed on it with certainty; the CDR3 is given as TCRdb lists it. The CDR3 spells CASSSSGDS. The chain links TRBV6-6 to TRBJ1-1. With termini counted, the CDR3 has 9 amino acids. Germline V gene sequence: CDR1 MNHNY, CDR2 SVGAGI (reference sequence).

In this sample, this clone turned up a few times. CDR3 in DNA: TGTGCCAGCAGCTTCCTCGGGACAACAGCAGAGACCCAGTACTTC. Protein: CASSFLGTTAETQYF. The V and J genes are TRBV11-2 and TRBJ2-5, with a possible D match to TRBD1 (6 bases). CDR1 SGHAT and CDR2 FQNNGV come from the germline V gene. The CDR3 totals 15 residues. The ends were cut back, 3 bases at V and 4 bases at J, with 15 bases in the middle.

The rearrangement links TRBV5-8 to TRBJ2-7; D not resolved. Germline V gene sequence: CDR1 SGHTS, CDR2 YDEGEE. With 6 bases removed from V and 3 bases from J, the gap between germline ends came to 7 bases. CDR3 length: 11 amino acids. CDR3 in amino acids: CASTPHYEQYF. The DNA for the CDR3 is TGTGCCAGCACACCTCACTACGAGCAGTACTTC.

The sample holds one count of this clone. The CDR3 sequence is CASSVGRSTYEQYF. The DNA for the CDR3 is TGTGCCAGCAGTGTGGGACGGTCGACCTACGAGCAGTACTTC. The V gene is TRBV27, the J gene TRBJ2-7; tentatively, D is TRBD1 or TRBD2 (5 bases each). The CDR3 is 14 residues long. The ends were cut back, 5 bases at V and 2 bases at J, with 13 bases in the middle. The germline V gene encodes CDR1 MNHEY and CDR2 SMNVEV (reference sequence).

The rearrangement uses TRBV28 and TRBJ2-5; D is ambiguous. The CDR3 length is 13 residues. CDR1 and CDR2 from the germline V gene are MDHEN and SYDVKM. V shed 3 bases and J shed 5 bases, with 10 bases lying between them. Here the CDR3 reads CASSFSLGETQYF. The CDR3 nucleotides read TGTGCCAGCAGTTTTTCCCTCGGGGAGACCCAGTACTTC.

CDR3 residues: CASSHSGRTEEQYF. CDR3 nucleotides: TGTGCCAGCAGCCATAGCGGGAGGACTGAAGAGCAGTACTTC. The V and J genes are TRBV5-4 and TRBJ2-7, with TRBD2 matching 10 bases. This CDR3 spans 14 amino acids. V lost 4 bases, J lost 7 bases, and 8 bases stayed unmatched. Per the germline V gene, CDR1 is SGHNT and CDR2 is YYREEE (reference sequence). The whole variable domain, filled in from reference TRBV5-4 and TRBJ2-7, reads ETGVTQSPTHLIKTRGQQVTLRCSSQSGHNTVSWYQQALGQGPQFIFQYYREEENGRGNFPPRFSGLQFPNYSSELNVNALELDDSALYLCASSHSGRTEEQYFGPGTRLTVT.

Note on this clone: Other DNA sequences in this sample translate to the same CDR3. This chain links TRBV6-5 with TRBJ2-1; D gene ambiguous. The germline CDR1 and CDR2 sequences are MNHEY and SVGAGI. V was clipped by 11 bases and J by 6 bases, with 8 bases between them. This CDR3 comprises 10 residues. DNA of the CDR3: TGTGCCTCCGGCTCCAATGAGCAGTTCTTC. It codes for CASGSNEQFF.

This clone was observed a single time. This chain uses TRBV28 with TRBJ2-2; D gene unclear. Per the germline V gene, CDR1 is MDHEN and CDR2 is SYDVKM. The CDR3 contains 13 residues. Trimming left V 5 bases short and J 6 bases short, with 10 bases between. The CDR3 here is CASSGQKPGELFF. CDR3 coding DNA: TGTGCCAGCAGTGGCCAGAAGCCCGGGGAGCTGTTTTTT.

V gene TRBV28 combines with J gene TRBJ1-5, with D uncertain. There are 15 residues in the CDR3. V lost 1 base to trimming and J lost 1 base, with 8 bases between them. Germline assignment: CDR1 MDHEN and CDR2 SYDVKM. CDR3 in amino acids: CASSLFGESNQPQHF. The CDR3 DNA is TGTGCCAGCAGTTTATTCGGCGAGAGCAATCAGCCCCAGCATTTT.

The chain carries TRBV27 and TRBJ1-5; 7 bases match TRBD1. CDR3 length equals 15 residues. J was trimmed by 4 bases and V by 3 bases; bases with no gene match: 6. The germline V gene encodes CDR1 MNHEY and CDR2 SMNVEV (reference sequence). CDR3 sequence: CASSLTGYGNQPQHF. As DNA, the CDR3 is TGTGCCAGCAGTTTGACAGGGTACGGTAATCAGCCCCAGCATTTT.

The chain is built from TRBV28 and TRBJ1-1; D is uncertain. The CDR3 is 17 residues long. Germline lookup yields CDR1 MDHEN and CDR2 SYDVKM. Trimming removed 4 bases at V and 0 bases at J, with 18 bases between. The CDR3 coding sequence is TGTGCCAGCAGTTCGACGGGAGGGTTTCTTGTGAACACTGAAGCTTTCTTT. Translated: CASSSTGGFLVNTEAFF.

The rearrangement links TRBV11-2 to TRBJ2-7, with D perhaps TRBD2 (6 bases). V dropped 6 bases and J dropped 7 bases, with 19 bases sitting between them. This CDR3 contains 14 residues. Germline CDR1 is SGHAT and CDR2 is FQNNGV. CDR3 loop: CASSRTGGRGEQYF. CDR3 DNA sequence: TGTGCCAGCAGTCGGACCGGGGGACGTGGAGAGCAGTACTTC.

This sequence joins TRBV7-9 and TRBJ2-7; 7 positions agree with TRBD2. Germline trimming cut 5 bases from V and 5 bases from J; bases unmatched to any gene: 9. From germline, CDR1 is SEHNR and CDR2 FQNEAQ (reference sequence). The CDR3 covers 14 residues. The CDR3 sequence: CASSQVLAVNEQYF. Here the CDR3 DNA reads TGTGCCAGCAGCCAGGTGCTAGCGGTGAACGAGCAGTACTTC.

The V and J genes are TRBV19 and TRBJ1-1; D unclear. The CDR3 has 13 amino acids. CDR1 and CDR2 (germline): LNHDA, SQIVND (reference sequence). Trimming stripped 3 bases from V and 4 bases from J, with 9 bases between. DNA of the CDR3: TGTGCCAGTAGTATCGCGGTACGCACTGAAGCTTTCTTT. Translated: CASSIAVRTEAFF.

The chain is built from TRBV4-1 and TRBJ1-6; weak D call: TRBD1 (6 bases). The CDR3 covers 15 residues. Trimming shortened V by 4 bases and J by 5 bases, and 12 bases separated the two germline ends. Germline CDR1 and CDR2: MGHRA and YSYEKL. CDR3 region: CASSLSGHNNSPLHF. In nucleotides, the CDR3 is TGCGCCAGCAGCCTCTCGGGACATAATAATTCACCCCTCCACTTT.

The chain uses TRBV7-9 and TRBJ2-7, with TRBD1 matching 8 bases. Germline lookup yields CDR1 SEHNR and CDR2 FQNEAQ (reference sequence). Losses at the gene ends were 5 bases for V and 4 bases for J; bases not matched to a gene: 7. The CDR3 has 14 residues. The CDR3 region is CASSRTGPLYEQYF. CDR3 bases: TGTGCCAGCAGCCGGACAGGGCCATTATACGAGCAGTACTTC.

This rearrangement joins TRBV6-9 to TRBJ2-2; 7 nucleotides align to TRBD1. Losses at the gene ends were 5 bases for V and 2 bases for J; bases not matched to a gene: 8. In germline, CDR1 is MNHGY, CDR2 SVAAGI. The CDR3 totals 16 residues. CDR3 protein: CASSHPGTENTGELFF. In DNA, the CDR3 is TGTGCCAGCAGTCATCCCGGGACAGAAAACACCGGGGAGCTGTTTTTT.

The chain recombines TRBV20-1 with TRBJ2-7; no clear D. The CDR3 contains 10 residues. Germline-derived CDR1 and CDR2 are DFQATT and SNEGSKA (reference sequence). V lost 3 bases and J 4 bases, leaving 4 bases between the germline ends. The chain's CDR3 is CSARQYEQYF. The CDR3 nucleotides read TGCAGTGCTAGGCAATACGAGCAGTACTTC.

This sequence joins TRBV6-5 and TRBJ2-7; D ambiguous. This CDR3 region has 14 residues. V lost 2 bases and J lost 0, with 8 bases in between. Germline CDR1 is MNHEY and CDR2 is SVGAGI. The DNA of the CDR3 is TGTGCCAGCAGTTACGAGCAGAGCTCCTACGAGCAGTACTTC. Translated: CASSYEQSSYEQYF.

This clone was counted once. The chain carries TRBV28 and TRBJ2-7; D may correspond to TRBD1 or TRBD2 (5 bases each). With 3 bases removed from V and 0 bases from J, the gap between germline ends came to 12 bases. CDR1 and CDR2 from the germline V gene are MDHEN and SYDVKM. This CDR3 region has 15 residues. CDR3 amino acids: CASSLVWDGSYEQYF. DNA of the CDR3: TGTGCCAGCAGTTTGGTATGGGACGGCTCCTACGAGCAGTACTTC.

This sequence joins TRBV10-3 and TRBJ1-5; D call uncertain. Between the trimmed V and J ends, which lost 3 bases and 7 bases, there was a span of 16 bases. In germline, CDR1 is ENHRY, CDR2 SYGVKD. The CDR3 sequence is 15 residues long. The CDR3 here is CAISDLVEDGQPQHF. The CDR3 DNA reads TGTGCCATCAGTGATTTGGTAGAGGATGGACAGCCCCAGCATTTT.

The chain uses TRBV7-9 and TRBJ2-1; D uncertain. This CDR3 has 14 residues. Germline V gives CDR1 SEHNR, CDR2 FQNEAQ (reference sequence). Trimming took 5 bases from V and 2 from J, leaving 10 bases between them. CDR3 sequence (DNA): TGTGCCAGCAGCCCTGGAGACCCCTACAATGAGCAGTTCTTC. Translated, it gives CASSPGDPYNEQFF. The full variable domain, its missing parts supplied by reference TRBV7-9 and TRBJ2-1, is DTGVSQNPRHKITKRGQNVTFRCDPISEHNRLYWYRQTLGQGPEFLTYFQNEAQLEKSRLLSDRFSAERPKGSFSTLEIQRTEQGDSAMYLCASSPGDPYNEQFFGPGTRLTVL.

This sequence joins TRBV27 and TRBJ2-7; D not certain. CDR3 size: 13 residues. V lost 4 bases and J lost 1, with 8 bases in between. Per germline, CDR1 MNHEY and CDR2 SMNVEV (reference sequence). The CDR3 region has the DNA TGTGCCAGCAGTTCGATAGGTTCCTACGAGCAGTACTTC. It yields the protein CASSSIGSYEQYF.

This chain connects TRBV7-9 to TRBJ2-1; 13 positions agree with TRBD2. The CDR3 contains 15 residues. Germline trimming cut 3 bases from V and 9 bases from J; bases unmatched to any gene: 5. Germline CDR1 reads SEHNR; CDR2 reads FQNEAQ (reference sequence). CDR3 residues: CASSLRTSGSTEQFF. The CDR3 nucleotides are TGTGCCAGCAGCTTGAGGACTAGCGGGAGTACTGAGCAGTTCTTC.

This chain connects TRBV28 to TRBJ2-2; tentatively, D is TRBD1 (6 bases). CDR1 MDHEN and CDR2 SYDVKM come from the germline V gene. V was cut by 5 bases and J by 4 bases, with 17 bases left in between. This CDR3 has 16 residues. The CDR3 region has the DNA TGTGCCAGCAGTGACTTTATCAGGGGAATCACCGGGGAGCTGTTTTTT. Amino acid sequence: CASSDFIRGITGELFF. Variable domain in full (rest from reference TRBV28 and TRBJ2-2): DVKVTQSSRYLVKRTGEKVFLECVQDMDHENMFWYRQDPGLGLRLIYFSYDVKMKEKGDIPEGYSVSREKKERFSLILESASTNQTSMYLCASSDFIRGITGELFFGEGSRLTVL.